This T cell receptor (beta chain) was sequenced in a study of cytomegalovirus exposure and HLA in healthy donors. Clones were sequenced by immunoSEQ multiplex PCR, and TCRdb holds only the in-frame ones, with some missing. The data show 66,000 or so clones, approximately 97% seen once. The CDR3 consists of 13 residues. CDR1 and CDR2 (germline): MNHEY, SVGAGI. The V gene lost 7 bases and the J gene lost 3 bases, with 12 bases spanning the gap. Sample: PBMCs. The V and J genes are TRBV6-5 and TRBJ1-1; D gene ambiguous. This receptor was obtained from a woman between 18 and 29 years old in good health and CMV-seropositive. The CDR3 here is CASTTHGYTEAFF. In DNA, the CDR3 is TGTGCCAGCACCACACACGGGTACACTGAAGCTTTCTTT.